The 14 T cell receptor beta chains given below trace back to one sample, sequenced in a study of tumor and adjacent non-tumor tissue in lung cancer (dated by TCRdb to between 2018 and 2020). RNA was isolated from bulk, unsorted tissue, and RNA quality was assessed with a NanoDrop ND-1000 and an Agilent 2100. Normal lung samples were distant non-tumor tissue taken more than 3 cm from the tumor edge. The library came from multiplex PCR. The sequencer listed for this sample is Illumina HiSeq 2500. Following protocols modified from ARM-PCR, the researchers constructed TCRbeta libraries through three rounds of nested PCR with primers (Table S4). TCRdb trimmed the raw reads at Q25, called clones with MiXCR and kept productive beta chains. A single entry per CDR3 protein holds the most common genes and DNA from its merged rows. The sample table records roughly 70,000 distinct CDR3 sequences; approximately 68% of these occur just once. The ten largest clones capture 25% to 35% of the sample.

The specimen sequenced was distant non-tumor lung tissue. The source is a woman aged 45-59 years with non-small cell lung cancer.

The chain joins TRBV6-1 to TRBJ2-2; 8 bases fit TRBD2. Per germline, CDR1 MNHNS and CDR2 SASEGT. V was clipped by 7 bases and J by 4 bases; unmatched bases: 17. The CDR3 loop spans 18 amino acids. In DNA form, the CDR3 reads TGTGCCAGCACAAAAGCGGGAGTCAGCGGCCATAGCACCGGGGAGCTGTTTTTT. Its translation: CASTKAGVSGHSTGELFF.

The rearrangement links TRBV7-8 to TRBJ2-4; 9 bases align to TRBD1. The CDR3 loop spans 15 amino acids. Germline assignment: CDR1 SGHVS and CDR2 FQNEAQ. V shed 1 base, J shed 8 bases, and the junction held 6 bases outside the gene matches. The CDR3 loop reads CASSLDMDRGHIQYF. The CDR3 nucleotides read TGTGCCAGCAGCTTAGATATGGACAGGGGTCACATTCAGTACTTC.

About this clonotype: Germline is not matched at one junction end, which may reflect a read error. The rearrangement links TRBV6-1 to TRBJ2-1; the D gene is possibly TRBD2 (6 bases). This CDR3 region has 12 residues. The germline V gene has CDR1 MNHNS and CDR2 SASEGT. Written as DNA, the CDR3 is TGTGCCAACAGTAAGGGGAATAGGGGACTGTTCTTC. It is translated as CANSKGNRGLFF.

Of note for this clonotype: This sequence may be a read error, since a much larger clone differs from it by one base. The V call is TRBV12-3 or TRBV12-4, the J call TRBJ1-5, with D uncertain. This CDR3 spans 15 amino acids. CDR3 loop: CANSHRGRGDQPQHF. The CDR3 DNA follows: TGTGCCAACAGTCACCGAGGTCGTGGGGATCAGCCCCAGCATTTT.

This clonotype came up many times. The J gene is TRBJ2-3, the V gene TRBV6-5; D possibly uses TRBD1 or TRBD2 (5 bases each). V lost 0 bases, J lost 6 bases, and 22 bases lay in between. This CDR3 is built from 18 residues. Germline CDR1 reads MNHEY; CDR2 reads SVGAGI. CDR3 region: CASSYSIGATEEGDTQYF. The CDR3 coding sequence is TGTGCCAGCAGTTACTCGATTGGGGCGACGGAAGAGGGGGATACGCAGTATTTT.

This clonotype appeared many times. The chain joins TRBV28 to TRBJ2-7, with D tentatively TRBD1 (5 bases). CDR3 length: 14 residues. V was cut by 3 bases and J by 2 bases, with 11 bases left in between. Per the germline V gene, CDR1 is MDHEN and CDR2 is SYDVKM. The CDR3 bases are TGTGCCAGCAGTTTCCGCAGGGTTACCTACGAGCAGTACTTC. It translates to CASSFRRVTYEQYF.

As regards this clonotype: A junction boundary mismatches the germline segment, possibly from a read error. V and J are TRBV11-2 and TRBJ2-7, with D hard to call. The CDR3 is 15 amino acids. Germline assignment: CDR1 SGHAT and CDR2 FQNNGV. The CDR3 nucleotides read TGTGCCATCAGCTTCGAGACTGGGGTTACCTACGAGCAGTACTTC. This translates into CAISFETGVTYEQYF.

As for this clonotype: This sequence may be a read error, since a much larger clone differs from it by one base. The rearrangement links TRBV5-6 to TRBJ1-4; tentative D call: TRBD1 (6 bases). From germline, CDR1 is SGHDT and CDR2 YYEEEE. Trimming took off 1 base at V and 4 bases at J, with 14 bases between the two ends. CDR3 length: 16 amino acids. The chain's CDR3 is CASSLTGLAINEKLFF. For the CDR3, the DNA is TGTGCCAGCAGCTTGACAGGGCTCGCAATTAATGAAAAACTGTTTTTT.

Remarks on this clonotype: A read error is possible here, since a much larger clone lies one base away. This chain connects TRBV7-2 to TRBJ1-1; maybe TRBD1 (6 bases). The CDR3 has 14 amino acids. Germline lookup yields CDR1 SGHTA and CDR2 FQGNSA. The CDR3 nucleotides read TGTGCCAGCAGCAAAGACAGGCTGAACACTGAAGCTATCTTT. The encoded protein is CASSKDRLNTEAIF.

Details on this clonotype: At one boundary the junction diverges from the germline segment, which might be a read error. This chain links TRBV5-4 with TRBJ2-1, with 10 bases matching TRBD2. Germline CDR1 reads SGHNT; CDR2 reads YYREEE (reference sequence). This CDR3 has 15 residues. CDR3 coding DNA: TGTGCCAGCAGCCCCCCTAGCGGGAGTTTCAATGAGCAGTTTTTC. Translation: CASSPPSGSFNEQFF.

There are many counts of this clonotype. V and J are TRBV4-2 and TRBJ1-1, with D possibly TRBD1 on 6 matching bases. The CDR3 runs to 16 residues. The ends were cut back, 0 bases at V and 5 bases at J, with 16 bases in the middle. The V gene's germline CDR1 is LGHNA and CDR2 YNFKEQ. CDR3 sequence reads: CASSQDPRDTWTEAFF. The CDR3 DNA sequence: TGTGCCAGCAGCCAAGACCCGCGGGACACGTGGACTGAAGCTTTCTTT.

This clonotype was picked up a small number of times. This sequence joins TRBV19 and TRBJ1-2; weak D call: TRBD1 (6 bases). Trimming stripped 6 bases from V and 2 bases from J, with 13 bases between. The CDR3 consists of 14 residues. In germline, CDR1 is LNHDA, CDR2 SQIVND (reference sequence). DNA for the CDR3: TGTGCCAGTAGCTGGATCAGGGGCAACTATGGCTACACCTTC. Translating gives CASSWIRGNYGYTF.

This clonotype was recorded at least ten times. The rearrangement links TRBV11-2 to TRBJ1-2; a possible D gene is TRBD1 (6 bases). Germline V gives CDR1 SGHAT, CDR2 FQNNGV. The V end was cut by 0 bases, the J end by 8 bases, with 10 bases between. This CDR3 spans 13 amino acids. CDR3 sequence reads: CASSLDRGGGYTF. The CDR3 nucleotides read TGTGCCAGCAGCTTAGACAGGGGAGGCGGCTACACCTTC.

This clonotype showed up many times. The gene calls are TRBV6-5 and TRBJ2-1, with 12 bases aligning to TRBD1. Germline CDR1 MNHEY, CDR2 SVGAGI. The V and J ends lost 4 bases and 8 bases, in that order; junction bases with no gene match: 9. The CDR3 sequence is 16 residues long. CDR3 sequence (DNA): TGTGCCAGCAGTTCCGTCCCGGGACAGGGGGCTGATGAGCAGTTCTTC. It specifies CASSSVPGQGADEQFF.